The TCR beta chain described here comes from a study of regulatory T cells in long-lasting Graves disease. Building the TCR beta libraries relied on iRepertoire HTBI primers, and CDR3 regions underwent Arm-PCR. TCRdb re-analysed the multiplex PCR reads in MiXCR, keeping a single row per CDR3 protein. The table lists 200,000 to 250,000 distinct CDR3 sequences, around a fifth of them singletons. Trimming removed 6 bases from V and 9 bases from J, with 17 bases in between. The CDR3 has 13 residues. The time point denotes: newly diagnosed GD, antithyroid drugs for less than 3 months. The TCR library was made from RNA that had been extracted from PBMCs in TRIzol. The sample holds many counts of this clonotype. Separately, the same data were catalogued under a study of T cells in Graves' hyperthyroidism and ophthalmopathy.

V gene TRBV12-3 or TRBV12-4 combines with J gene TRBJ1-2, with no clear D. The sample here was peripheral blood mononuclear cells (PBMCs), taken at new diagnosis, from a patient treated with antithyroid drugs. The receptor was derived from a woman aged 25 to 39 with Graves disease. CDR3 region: CASSQWAGYSYTF. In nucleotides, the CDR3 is TGTGCCAGCAGCCAATGGGCGGGCTACAGCTACACCTTC.